This T cell receptor (beta chain) was profiled in a study of blood T cell repertoires in COVID-19. The wider study: Collection of acute and convalescent COVID-19 samples took place in the United States, Italy and Spain. PBMCs, B-cell-depleted T cells, or T cells provided the cDNA or gDNA that made up the material.

This CDR3 region has 16 residues. Per the original methods: Amplification with reference gene primers provided the estimates of nucleated cell counts. Produced via immunoSEQ multiplex PCR; TCRdb's table is partial and in-frame only. The DNA was the basis for D and trimming; V, J and clone size are from that table. The sample includes about 34,000 clones, roughly 80% of them seen just once. The chain combines TRBV21-1 with TRBJ1-1. TRBV21-1 is annotated as a pseudogene. This receptor was taken from a man older than 75 with active or convalescent COVID-19. The sequenced sample consisted of peripheral blood. The CDR3 DNA is TGTGCCAGCAGACGCAGAGTAGCACCAATTCGCACTGAAGCTTTCTTT. Translated: CASRRRVAPIRTEAFF.